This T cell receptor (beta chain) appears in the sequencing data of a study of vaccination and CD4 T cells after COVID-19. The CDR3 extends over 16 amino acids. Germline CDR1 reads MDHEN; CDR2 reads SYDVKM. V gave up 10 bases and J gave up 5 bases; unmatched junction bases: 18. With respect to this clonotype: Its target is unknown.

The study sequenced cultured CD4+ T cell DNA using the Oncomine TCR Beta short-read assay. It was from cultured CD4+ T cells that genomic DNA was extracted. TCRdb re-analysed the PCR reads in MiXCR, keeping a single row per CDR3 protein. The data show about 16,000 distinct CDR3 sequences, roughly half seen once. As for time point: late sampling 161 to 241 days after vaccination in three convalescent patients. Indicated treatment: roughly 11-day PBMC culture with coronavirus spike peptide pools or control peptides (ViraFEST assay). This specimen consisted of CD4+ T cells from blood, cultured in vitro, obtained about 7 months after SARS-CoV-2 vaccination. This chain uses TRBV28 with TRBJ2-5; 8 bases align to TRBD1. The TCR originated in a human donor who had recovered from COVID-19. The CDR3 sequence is CATQPLGTGSGETQYF. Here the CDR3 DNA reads TGTGCCACCCAACCGTTGGGGACAGGCAGTGGGGAGACCCAGTACTTC. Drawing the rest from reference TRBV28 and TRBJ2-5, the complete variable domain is DVKVTQSSRYLVKRTGEKVFLECVQDMDHENMFWYRQDPGLGLRLIYFSYDVKMKEKGDIPEGYSVSREKKERFSLILESASTNQTSMYLCATQPLGTGSGETQYFGPGTRLLVL.